This T cell receptor (beta chain) was identified in a study of OX40 agonist ivuxolimab in advanced cancers. CDR1 and CDR2 from the germline V gene are SGHTA and FQGNSA. There are 14 residues in the CDR3. Trimming removed 1 base at V and 9 bases at J, with 13 bases between. The method was immunoSEQ multiplex PCR; TCRdb's version includes in-frame clones alone and lacks a portion of them. The table shows about 82,000 clones, with almost 90% occurring only once. Sequenced here: CD4+ or CD8+ T cells sorted from blood, sampled in a trial of the OX40 agonist ivuxolimab. The clonotype was recovered from an adult with an advanced solid tumor such as melanoma, head and neck, liver or kidney cancer. V gene TRBV7-2 combines with J gene TRBJ2-1; D is uncertain. The CDR3 reads CASSLDGKKFEQFF. CDR3 nucleotide sequence: TGTGCCAGCAGCTTAGATGGGAAAAAGTTTGAGCAGTTCTTC.